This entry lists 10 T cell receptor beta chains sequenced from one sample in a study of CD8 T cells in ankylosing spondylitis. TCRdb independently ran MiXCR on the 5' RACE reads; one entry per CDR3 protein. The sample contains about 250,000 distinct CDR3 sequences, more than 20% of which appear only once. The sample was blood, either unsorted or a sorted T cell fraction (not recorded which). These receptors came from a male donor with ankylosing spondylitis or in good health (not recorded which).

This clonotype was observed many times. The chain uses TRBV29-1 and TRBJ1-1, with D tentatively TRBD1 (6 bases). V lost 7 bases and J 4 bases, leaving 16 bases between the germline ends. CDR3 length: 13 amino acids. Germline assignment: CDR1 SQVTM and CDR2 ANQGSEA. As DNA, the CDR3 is TGCAGCGCCTCACAGGGTTGGGGCACTGAAGCTTTCTTT. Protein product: CSASQGWGTEAFF.

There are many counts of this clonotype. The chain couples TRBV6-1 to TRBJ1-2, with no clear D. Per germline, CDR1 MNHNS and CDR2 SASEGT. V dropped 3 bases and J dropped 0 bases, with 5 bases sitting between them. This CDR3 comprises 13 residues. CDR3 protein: CASSDSPNYGYTF. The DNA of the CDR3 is TGTGCCAGCAGTGACAGCCCTAACTATGGCTACACCTTC.

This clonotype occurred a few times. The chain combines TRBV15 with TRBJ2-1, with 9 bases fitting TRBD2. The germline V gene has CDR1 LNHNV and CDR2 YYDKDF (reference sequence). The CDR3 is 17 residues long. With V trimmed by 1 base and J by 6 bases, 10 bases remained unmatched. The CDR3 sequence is CATSRGASGGRFNEQFF. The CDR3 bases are TGTGCCACCAGCAGAGGAGCGAGCGGGGGGAGATTCAATGAGCAGTTCTTC.

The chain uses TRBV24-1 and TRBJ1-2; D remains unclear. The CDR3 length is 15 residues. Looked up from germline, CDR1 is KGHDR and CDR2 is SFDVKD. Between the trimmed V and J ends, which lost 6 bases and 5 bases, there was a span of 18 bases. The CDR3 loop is CATSSPAEDNYGYTF. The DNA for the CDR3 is TGTGCCACCAGTTCCCCGGCAGAAGATAATTATGGCTACACCTTC.

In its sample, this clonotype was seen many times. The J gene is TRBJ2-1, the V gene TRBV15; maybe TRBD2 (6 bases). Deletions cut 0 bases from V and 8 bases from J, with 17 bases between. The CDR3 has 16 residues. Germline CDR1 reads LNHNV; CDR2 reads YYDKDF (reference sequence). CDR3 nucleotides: TGTGCCACCAGCAGAGACCGACTAGTCCTAAAGCATGAGCAGTTCTTC. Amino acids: CATSRDRLVLKHEQFF.

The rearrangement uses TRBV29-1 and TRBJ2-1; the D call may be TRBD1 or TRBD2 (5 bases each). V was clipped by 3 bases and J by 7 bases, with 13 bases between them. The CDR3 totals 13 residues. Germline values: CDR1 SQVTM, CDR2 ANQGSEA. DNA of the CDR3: TGCAGCGTTGAGGCCTCCTGGGGGAATGAGCAGTTCTTC. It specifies CSVEASWGNEQFF.

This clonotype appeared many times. CDR3 in DNA: TGTGCCAGCAGCCCCCGGACACATTACGAGCAGTACTTC. This codes for CASSPRTHYEQYF. The V and J genes are TRBV7-9 and TRBJ2-7, with D possibly TRBD1 on 5 matching bases. This CDR3 comprises 13 residues. Germline CDR1 reads SEHNR; CDR2 reads FQNEAQ (reference sequence). Trimming shortened V by 5 bases and J by 4 bases, and 12 bases separated the two germline ends.

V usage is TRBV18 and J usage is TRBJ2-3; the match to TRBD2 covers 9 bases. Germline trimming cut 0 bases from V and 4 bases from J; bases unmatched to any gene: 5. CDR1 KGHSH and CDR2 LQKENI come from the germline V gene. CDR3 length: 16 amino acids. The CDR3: CASSPPRGGASDTQYF. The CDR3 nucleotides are TGTGCCAGCTCACCACCGCGCGGGGGGGCCTCAGATACGCAGTATTTT. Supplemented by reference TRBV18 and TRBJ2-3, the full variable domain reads NAGVMQNPRHLVRRRGQEARLRCSPMKGHSHVYWYRQLPEEGLKFMVYLQKENIIDESGMPKERFSAEFPKEGPSILRIQQVVRGDSAAYFCASSPPRGGASDTQYFGPGTRLTVL.

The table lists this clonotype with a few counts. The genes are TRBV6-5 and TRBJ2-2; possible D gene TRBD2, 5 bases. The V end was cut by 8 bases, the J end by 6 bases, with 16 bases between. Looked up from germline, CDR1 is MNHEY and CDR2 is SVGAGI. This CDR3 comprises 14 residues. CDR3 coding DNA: TGTGCCAGCGGCTACCGGGGTGGGGCCGGGGAGCTGTTTTTT. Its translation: CASGYRGGAGELFF.

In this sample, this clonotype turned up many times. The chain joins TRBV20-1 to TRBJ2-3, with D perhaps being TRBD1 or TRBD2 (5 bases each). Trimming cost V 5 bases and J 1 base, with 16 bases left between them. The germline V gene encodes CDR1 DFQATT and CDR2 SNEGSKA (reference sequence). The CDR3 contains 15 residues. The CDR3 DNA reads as TGCAGTGCTTGGGGGTTAGACCCTCGCACAGATACGCAGTATTTT. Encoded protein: CSAWGLDPRTDTQYF.